This T cell receptor beta chain was captured in a study of blood T cell repertoires in COVID-19. Points on this clone: Germline is not matched at one junction end, which may reflect a read error.

How the authors handled the data: Reference gene primer amplification in the assay estimated nucleated cell counts. The protocol was immunoSEQ multiplex PCR, while the TCRdb copy is restricted to in-frame clones and leaves out a portion. V and J calls and clone size come straight from that table; D and trimming were deduced from the DNA. The sample carries approximately 250,000 clones, around 83% recorded once. The CDR3 extends over 15 amino acids. The gene calls are TRBV23-1 and TRBJ2-5; TRBD2 aligns across 9 bases. TRBV23-1 is an open reading frame, and its role is uncertain. The sequenced sample consisted of peripheral blood. The clonotype comes from a man between 18 and 29 years old with active or convalescent COVID-19. CDR3 sequence: CASSQFPLAGGPNDF. For the CDR3, the DNA is TGCGCCAGCAGTCAATTTCCACTAGCGGGCGGGCCCAATGACTTC.